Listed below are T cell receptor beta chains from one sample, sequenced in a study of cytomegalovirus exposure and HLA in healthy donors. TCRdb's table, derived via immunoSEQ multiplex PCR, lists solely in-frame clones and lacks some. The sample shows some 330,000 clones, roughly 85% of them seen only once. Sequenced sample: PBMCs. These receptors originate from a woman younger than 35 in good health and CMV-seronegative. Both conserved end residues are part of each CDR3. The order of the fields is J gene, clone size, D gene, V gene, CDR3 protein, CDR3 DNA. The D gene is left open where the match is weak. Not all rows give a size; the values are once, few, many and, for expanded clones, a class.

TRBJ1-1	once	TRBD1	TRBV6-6	CASNGQGDTEAFF	TGTGCCAGCAACGGACAGGGGGACACTGAAGCTTTCTTT
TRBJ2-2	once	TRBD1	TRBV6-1	CASSSGTGVTGELFF	TGTGCCAGCAGTTCCGGGACAGGGGTCACCGGGGAGCTGTTTTTT
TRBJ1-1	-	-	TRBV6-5	CASRQATLTEAFF	TGTGCCAGCAGACAGGCGACTCTAACTGAAGCTTTCTTT
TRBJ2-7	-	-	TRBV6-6	CASSPRTPLYEQYF	TGTGCCAGCAGTCCCCGGACTCCTTTATACGAGCAGTACTTC
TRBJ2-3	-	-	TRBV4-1	CASSPRTDAGLGTDTQYF	TGCGCCAGCAGCCCCCGGACTGACGCGGGGTTGGGTACAGATACGCAGTATTTT
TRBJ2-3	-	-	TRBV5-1	CASSTSEGTQYF	TGCGCCAGCAGCACCTCGGAGGGTACGCAGTATTTT
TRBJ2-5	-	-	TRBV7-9	CASSLPDIGFETQYF	TGTGCCAGCAGCTTGCCGGACATAGGTTTTGAGACCCAGTACTTC
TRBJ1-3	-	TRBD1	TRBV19	CASSISGTAGNTIYF	TGTGCCAGTAGTATATCAGGGACAGCTGGAAACACCATATATTTT
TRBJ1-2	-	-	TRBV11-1	CASSLNRAGNYGYTF	TGTGCCAGCAGCTTAAACAGGGCCGGGAACTATGGCTACACCTTC
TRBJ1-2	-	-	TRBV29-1	CSVGAQGGYGYTF	TGCAGCGTTGGCGCCCAAGGGGGCTATGGCTACACCTTC
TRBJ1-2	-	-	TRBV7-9	CASSSNYGYTF	TGTGCCAGCAGCTCAAACTATGGCTACACCTTC
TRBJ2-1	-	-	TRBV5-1	CASSLGDSLNEQFF	TGCGCCAGCAGCTTGGGGGACTCACTCAATGAGCAGTTCTTC
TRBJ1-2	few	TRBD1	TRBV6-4	CASGNPGQDRHGYTF	TGTGCCAGCGGAAACCCGGGACAGGACCGCCATGGCTACACCTTC
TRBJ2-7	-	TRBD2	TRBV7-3	CASSPPGGEQYF	TGTGCCAGCAGCCCCCCGGGAGGCGAGCAGTACTTC
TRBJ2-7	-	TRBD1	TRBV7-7	CASSLGTGGEQYF	TGTGCTAGCAGCTTAGGGACAGGGGGCGAGCAGTACTTC
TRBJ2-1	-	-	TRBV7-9	CASSPPRNEQFF	TGTGCCAGCAGCCCCCCGCGAAATGAGCAGTTCTTC
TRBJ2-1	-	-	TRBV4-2	CASSQTVNEQFF	TGTGCCAGCAGCCAAACGGTTAATGAGCAGTTCTTC
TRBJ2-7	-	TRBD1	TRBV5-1	CASSLTPLDRPKIHEQYF	TGCGCCAGCAGCCTGACACCGTTGGACAGGCCCAAGATCCACGAGCAGTACTTC
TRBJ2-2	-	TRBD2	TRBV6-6	CASSPGIAGSTGELFF	TGTGCCAGCAGCCCGGGAATAGCGGGAAGCACCGGGGAGCTGTTTTTT
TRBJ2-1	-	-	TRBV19	CASSPGQYNEQFF	TGTGCCAGTAGTCCCGGACAGTACAATGAGCAGTTCTTC
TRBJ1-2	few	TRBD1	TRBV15	CATSGRTGEGYTF	TGTGCCACCAGCGGACGGACAGGGGAGGGCTACACCTTC
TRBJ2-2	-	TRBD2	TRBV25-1	CASSLAGGQTGELFF	TGTGCCAGCAGTCTAGCGGGAGGCCAAACCGGGGAGCTGTTTTTT
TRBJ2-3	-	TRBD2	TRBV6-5	CASSYGLAGVSDTQYF	TGTGCCAGCAGTTACGGGCTAGCGGGAGTGTCAGATACGCAGTATTTT
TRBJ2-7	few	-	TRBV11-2	CASSFWPGEQYF	TGTGCCAGCAGCTTTTGGCCGGGCGAGCAGTACTTC
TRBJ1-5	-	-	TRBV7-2	CASSLVEGQPQHF	TGTGCCAGCAGCTTAGTCGAGGGTCAGCCCCAGCATTTT
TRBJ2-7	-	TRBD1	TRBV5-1	CASSWLTGSSGEQYF	TGCGCCAGCAGCTGGTTGACAGGGAGTTCGGGAGAGCAGTACTTC
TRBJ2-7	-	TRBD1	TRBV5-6	CASNDRDRLYEQYF	TGTGCCAGCAACGACCGGGACAGATTATACGAGCAGTACTTC
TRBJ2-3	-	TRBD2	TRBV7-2	CASSPGLAGGRSTDTQYF	TGTGCCAGCAGCCCGGGACTAGCGGGAGGGCGAAGCACAGATACGCAGTATTTT
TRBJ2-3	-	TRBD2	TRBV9	CASSGKAGGPDTQYF	TGTGCCAGCAGCGGAAAAGCGGGAGGGCCAGATACGCAGTATTTT
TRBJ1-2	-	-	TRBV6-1	CASSGGPENRPGYTF	TGTGCCAGCAGTGGGGGGCCTGAAAACAGGCCTGGCTACACCTTC
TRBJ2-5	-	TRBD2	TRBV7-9	CASSTGTSGRAPETQYF	TGTGCCAGCAGCACCGGGACTAGCGGGAGGGCCCCCGAGACCCAGTACTTC
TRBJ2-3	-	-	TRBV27	CASSQSPRLEDTQYF	TGTGCCAGCAGTCAATCCCCCCGACTAGAGGATACGCAGTATTTT
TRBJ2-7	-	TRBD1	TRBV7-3	CASSLAGQGEQYF	TGTGCCAGCAGCCTCGCCGGACAGGGCGAGCAGTACTTC
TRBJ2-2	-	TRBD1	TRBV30	CAWSLDRDRGGGELFF	TGTGCCTGGAGTCTCGACCGGGACAGAGGAGGCGGGGAGCTGTTTTTT
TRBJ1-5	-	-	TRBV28	CASSGGLSNQPQHF	TGTGCCAGCAGTGGGGGCCTTAGCAATCAGCCCCAGCATTTT
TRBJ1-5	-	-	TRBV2	CASSDEGTQPQHF	TGTGCCAGCAGTGACGAGGGAACTCAGCCCCAGCATTTT
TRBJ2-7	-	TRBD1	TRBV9	CASSVEGQPYEQYF	TGTGCCAGCAGCGTAGAGGGACAGCCCTACGAGCAGTACTTC
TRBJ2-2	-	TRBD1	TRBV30	CACGRTGGLANTGELFF	TGTGCCTGCGGGCGGACAGGGGGCCTCGCGAACACCGGGGAGCTGTTTTTT
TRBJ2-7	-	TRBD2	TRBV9	CASSVGLAGDYEQYF	TGTGCCAGCAGCGTAGGGTTAGCGGGAGACTACGAGCAGTACTTC
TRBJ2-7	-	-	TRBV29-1	CSVEDRSLGGQYF	TGCAGCGTTGAAGATAGATCATTGGGGGGACAGTACTTC
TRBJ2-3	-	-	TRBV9	CASSARGQTNPAGVADTQYF	TGTGCCAGCAGCGCCAGGGGACAAACAAACCCCGCGGGTGTAGCAGATACGCAGTATTTT
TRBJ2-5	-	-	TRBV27	CASSPSSLQETQYF	TGTGCCAGCAGCCCCTCTTCCCTTCAAGAGACCCAGTACTTC
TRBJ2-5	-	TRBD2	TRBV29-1	CSVRLALVKETQYF	TGCAGCGTGAGACTAGCTTTGGTGAAAGAGACCCAGTACTTC
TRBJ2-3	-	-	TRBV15	CATSRGDYTDTQYF	TGTGCCACCAGCAGAGGCGACTATACAGATACGCAGTATTTT
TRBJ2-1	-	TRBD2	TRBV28	CASSFSGTSVLFF	TGTGCCAGCAGTTTTTCTGGGACTAGCGTTCTGTTCTTC
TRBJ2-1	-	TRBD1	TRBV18	CASSPRAGTGTYNEQFF	TGTGCCAGCTCACCACGGGCCGGGACAGGGACCTACAATGAGCAGTTCTTC
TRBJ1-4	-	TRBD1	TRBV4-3	CASSQFQGAGEKLFF	TGCGCCAGCAGCCAATTCCAGGGGGCAGGGGAAAAACTGTTTTTT
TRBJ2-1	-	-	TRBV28	CASRNNRVFSYNEQFF	TGTGCCAGCAGGAATAACAGGGTCTTCTCCTACAATGAGCAGTTCTTC
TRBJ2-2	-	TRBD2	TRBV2	CASTSGGTGELFF	TGTGCCAGCACTAGCGGAGGCACCGGGGAGCTGTTTTTT